The TCR beta chain under discussion was sequenced for a study of blood T cell repertoires in COVID-19. Sequencing was performed with immunoSEQ multiplex PCR; in TCRdb, only in-frame clones are kept and a portion is missing. The sample contains roughly 140,000 clones, around 80% of which appear only once. The trim removed 4 bases at V and 5 bases at J, leaving 13 bases unmatched. The CDR3 length is 16 residues. Germline loops: CDR1 MNHEY, CDR2 SMNVEV (reference sequence). The TCR originated in a woman aged 18-29 years who had been exposed to COVID-19. Sequencing was carried out using PBMCs or T cells enriched from blood (not recorded which). The chain uses TRBV27 and TRBJ1-1; 7 bases line up with TRBD1. The DNA for the CDR3 is TGTGCCAGCAGTTCCCTAACACAGGGGCTGGAAACTGAAGCTTTCTTT. This encodes CASSSLTQGLETEAFF.